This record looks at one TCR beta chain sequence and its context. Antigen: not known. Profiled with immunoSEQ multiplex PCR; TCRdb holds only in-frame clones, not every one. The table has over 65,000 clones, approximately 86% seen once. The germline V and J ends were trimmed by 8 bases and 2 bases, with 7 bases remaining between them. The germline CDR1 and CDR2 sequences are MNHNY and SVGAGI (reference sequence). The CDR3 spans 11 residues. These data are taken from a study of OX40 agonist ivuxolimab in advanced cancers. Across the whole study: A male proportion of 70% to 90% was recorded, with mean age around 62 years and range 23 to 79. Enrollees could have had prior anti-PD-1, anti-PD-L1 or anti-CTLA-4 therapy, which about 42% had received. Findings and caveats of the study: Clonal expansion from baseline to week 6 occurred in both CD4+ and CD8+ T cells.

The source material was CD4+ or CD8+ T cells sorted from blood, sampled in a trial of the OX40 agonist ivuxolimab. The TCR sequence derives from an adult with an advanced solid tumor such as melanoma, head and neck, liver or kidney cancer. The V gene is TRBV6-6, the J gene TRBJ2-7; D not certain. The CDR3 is CASGVPYEQYF. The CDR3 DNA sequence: TGTGCCAGCGGAGTCCCCTACGAGCAGTACTTC.